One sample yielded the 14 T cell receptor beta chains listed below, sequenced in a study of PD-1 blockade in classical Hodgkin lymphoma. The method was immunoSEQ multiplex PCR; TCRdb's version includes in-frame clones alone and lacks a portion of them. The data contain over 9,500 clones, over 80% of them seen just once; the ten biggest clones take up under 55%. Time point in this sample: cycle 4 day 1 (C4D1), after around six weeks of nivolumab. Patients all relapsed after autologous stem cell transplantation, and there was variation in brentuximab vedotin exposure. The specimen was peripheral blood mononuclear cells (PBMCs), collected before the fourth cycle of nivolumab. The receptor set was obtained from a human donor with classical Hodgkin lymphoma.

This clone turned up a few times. For the CDR3, the DNA is TGCGCCAGCAGCTTTTCCTACAATGAGCAGTTCTTC. Protein product: CASSFSYNEQFF. V usage is TRBV5-1 and J usage is TRBJ2-1; D not resolved. Germline V CDR1 and CDR2: SGHRS, YFSETQ. Trimming stripped 2 bases from V and 1 base from J, with 1 base between. The CDR3 sequence is 12 residues long.

CDR3 loop: CASSETGALYGYTF. CDR3 coding DNA: TGTGCCAGCAGTGAAACCGGGGCTCTTTATGGCTACACCTTC. The chain recombines TRBV2 with TRBJ1-2, with D maybe TRBD1 (5 bases). V lost 2 bases and J lost 5, with 12 bases in between. The length of the CDR3 is 14 residues. The germline gives CDR1 SNHLY, CDR2 FYNNEI.

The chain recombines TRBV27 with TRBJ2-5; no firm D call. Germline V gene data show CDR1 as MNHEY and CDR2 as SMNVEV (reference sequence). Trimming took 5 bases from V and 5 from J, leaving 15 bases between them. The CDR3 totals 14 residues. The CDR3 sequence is CASSPQNRGETQYF. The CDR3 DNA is TGTGCCAGCAGTCCTCAGAACCGTGGGGAGACCCAGTACTTC.

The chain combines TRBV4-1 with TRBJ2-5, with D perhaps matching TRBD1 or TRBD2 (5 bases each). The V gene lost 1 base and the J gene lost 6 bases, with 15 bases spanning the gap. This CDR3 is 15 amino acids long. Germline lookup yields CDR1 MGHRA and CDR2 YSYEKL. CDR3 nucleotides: TGCGCCAGCAGCCAAGCTGGGGGAGTGAAGAAGACCCAGTACTTC. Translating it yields CASSQAGGVKKTQYF.

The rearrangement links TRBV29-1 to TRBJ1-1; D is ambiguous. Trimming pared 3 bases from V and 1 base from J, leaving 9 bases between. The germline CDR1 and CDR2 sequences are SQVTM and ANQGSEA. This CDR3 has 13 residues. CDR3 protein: CSVDRPENTEAFF. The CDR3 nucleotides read TGCAGCGTTGATAGGCCAGAGAACACTGAAGCTTTCTTT.

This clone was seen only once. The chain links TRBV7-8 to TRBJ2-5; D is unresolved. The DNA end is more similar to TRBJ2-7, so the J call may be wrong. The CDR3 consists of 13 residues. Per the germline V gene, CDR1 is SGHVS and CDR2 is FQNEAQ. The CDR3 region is CASSQHNLGEQYF. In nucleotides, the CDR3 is TGTGCCAGCAGCCAACATAATTTAGGCGAGCAGTACTTC.

The CDR3 region is CASSLGFSSYNEQFF. DNA for the CDR3: TGTGCCAGCAGCTTAGGCTTCAGCTCCTACAATGAGCAGTTCTTC. The genes are TRBV11-3 and TRBJ2-1; D ambiguous. The CDR3 loop spans 15 amino acids. The ends were cut back, 1 base at V and 0 bases at J, with 7 bases in the middle. Germline CDR1 and CDR2: SGHNT and YENEEA.

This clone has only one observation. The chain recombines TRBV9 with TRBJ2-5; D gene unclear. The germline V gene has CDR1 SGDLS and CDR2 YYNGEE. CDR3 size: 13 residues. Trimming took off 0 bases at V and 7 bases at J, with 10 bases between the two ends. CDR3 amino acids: CASSVAEELTQYF. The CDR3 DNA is TGTGCCAGCAGCGTAGCAGAGGAGTTGACCCAGTACTTC.

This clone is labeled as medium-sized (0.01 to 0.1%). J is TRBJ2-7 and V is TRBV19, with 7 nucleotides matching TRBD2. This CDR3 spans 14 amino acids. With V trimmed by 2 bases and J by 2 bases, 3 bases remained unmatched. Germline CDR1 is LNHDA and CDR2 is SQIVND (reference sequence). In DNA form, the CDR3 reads TGTGCCAGTAGTATACGGGGGGAAGCCTACGAGCAGTACTTC. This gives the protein CASSIRGEAYEQYF.

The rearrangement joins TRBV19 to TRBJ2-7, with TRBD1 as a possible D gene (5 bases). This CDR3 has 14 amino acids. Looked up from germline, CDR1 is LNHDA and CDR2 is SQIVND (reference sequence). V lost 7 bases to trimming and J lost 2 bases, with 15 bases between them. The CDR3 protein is CASTAGQGAYEQYF. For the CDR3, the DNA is TGTGCCAGTACCGCTGGGCAGGGCGCCTACGAGCAGTACTTC.

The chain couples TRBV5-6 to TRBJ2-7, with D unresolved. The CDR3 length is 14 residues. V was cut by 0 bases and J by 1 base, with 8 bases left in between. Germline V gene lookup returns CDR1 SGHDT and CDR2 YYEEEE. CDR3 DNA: TGTGCCAGCAGCTTGGTCGGCCGATCCTACGAGCAGTACTTC. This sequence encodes CASSLVGRSYEQYF.

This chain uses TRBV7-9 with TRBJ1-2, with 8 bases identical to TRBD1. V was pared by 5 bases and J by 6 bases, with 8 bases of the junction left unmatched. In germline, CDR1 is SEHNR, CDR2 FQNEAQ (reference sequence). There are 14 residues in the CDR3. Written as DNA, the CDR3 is TGTGCCAGCAGCCCGGGACAGGCCCTCGATGGCTACACCTTC. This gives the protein CASSPGQALDGYTF.

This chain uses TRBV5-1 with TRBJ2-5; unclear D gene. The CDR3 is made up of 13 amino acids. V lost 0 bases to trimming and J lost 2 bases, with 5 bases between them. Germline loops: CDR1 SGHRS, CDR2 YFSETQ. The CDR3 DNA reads TGCGCCAGCAGCTTGGATACGCAAGAGACCCAGTACTTC. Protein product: CASSLDTQETQYF.

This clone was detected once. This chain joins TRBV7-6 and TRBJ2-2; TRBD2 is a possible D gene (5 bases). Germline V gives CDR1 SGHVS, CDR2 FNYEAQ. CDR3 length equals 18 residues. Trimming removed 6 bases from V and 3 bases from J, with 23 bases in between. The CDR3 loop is CASSEASVGGVDTGELFF. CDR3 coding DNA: TGTGCCAGCAGTGAAGCTAGTGTAGGAGGCGTCGACACCGGGGAGCTGTTTTTT. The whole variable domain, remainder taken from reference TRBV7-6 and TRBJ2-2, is GAGVSQSPRYKVTKRGQDVALRCDPISGHVSLYWYRQALGQGPEFLTYFNYEAQQDKSGLPNDRFSAERPEGSISTLTIQRTEQRDSAMYRCASSEASVGGVDTGELFFGEGSRLTVL.